This T cell receptor (beta chain) was obtained from a study of blood T cell repertoires in COVID-19. Study details: Acute-phase and convalescent COVID-19 samples originated in the United States, Italy and Spain. Sources were T cells, B-cell-depleted T cells, or PBMCs; the material itself was cDNA or gDNA.

Here immunoSEQ multiplex PCR was the method, and the copy in TCRdb shows in-frame clones only, minus some. Of fewer than 300,000 clones in the sample, approximately 89% were seen once. Germline V gene sequence: CDR1 SSHAT, CDR2 FNYEAQ (reference sequence). Between the trimmed V and J ends, which lost 2 bases and 2 bases, there was a span of 19 bases. There are 17 residues in the CDR3. The V and J genes are TRBV7-7 and TRBJ2-7; no clear D. Material: peripheral blood. The receptor comes from a woman younger than 45 with COVID-19, enrolled during active disease. This CDR3 reads CASSLNPPGLEPYEQYF. The CDR3 DNA reads TGTGCCAGCAGCTTAAACCCCCCGGGTCTAGAGCCCTACGAGCAGTACTTC.